This TCR beta chain was observed in a study of blood T cell repertoires in COVID-19. As originally analysed: By means of reference gene primer amplification, nucleated cell counts were estimated. Clones were sequenced by immunoSEQ multiplex PCR, and TCRdb holds only the in-frame ones, with some missing. D and trimming come from the DNA, and the V and J calls and clone size come from that table. The sample includes a few hundred thousand clones, roughly 90% of them seen just once. The sequence was obtained from a woman aged 40 to 49 who had been exposed to COVID-19. Sample: PBMCs or T cells enriched from blood (not recorded which).

The CDR3 sequence: CASSVGVAQNTGELFF. The CDR3 region has the DNA TGTGCCAGCAGCGTAGGAGTAGCGCAAAACACCGGGGAGCTGTTTTTT. The V gene is TRBV9, the J gene TRBJ2-2, with D tentatively TRBD2 (5 bases). The length of the CDR3 is 16 residues. Germline values: CDR1 SGDLS, CDR2 YYNGEE. V was cut by 0 bases and J by 2 bases, with 11 bases left in between.